This T cell receptor (beta chain) is drawn from a study of blood T cells in healthy people across ages. In regard to this clonotype: The antigen remains unidentified.

Isolation yielded PBMCs, at least 7 million per sample, in every case. The germline CDR1 and CDR2 sequences are MGHRA and YSYEKL. The length of the CDR3 is 13 residues. Trimming removed 0 bases at V and 8 bases at J, with 7 bases between. Notes on the study in general: With unsorted PBMCs, a conclusive comparison of naive versus antigen-experienced cells was not possible.

A second roughly 6 to 11 cycle PCR used barcoded and J-beta primers. Every cDNA molecule bore a tag from a template-switch adaptor containing 12 random nucleotides. One entry per CDR3 protein results from TCRdb running MiXCR on the 5' RACE reads. The table records around 1.1 million distinct CDR3 sequences, 35% to 45% of them present only once. The sample comprised blood. V usage is TRBV4-1 and J usage is TRBJ1-4, with D unresolved. This sequence was found in a young man in good health. The chain's CDR3 is CASSQERVEKLFF. The CDR3 DNA sequence: TGCGCCAGCAGCCAAGAAAGGGTGGAAAAACTGTTTTTT.